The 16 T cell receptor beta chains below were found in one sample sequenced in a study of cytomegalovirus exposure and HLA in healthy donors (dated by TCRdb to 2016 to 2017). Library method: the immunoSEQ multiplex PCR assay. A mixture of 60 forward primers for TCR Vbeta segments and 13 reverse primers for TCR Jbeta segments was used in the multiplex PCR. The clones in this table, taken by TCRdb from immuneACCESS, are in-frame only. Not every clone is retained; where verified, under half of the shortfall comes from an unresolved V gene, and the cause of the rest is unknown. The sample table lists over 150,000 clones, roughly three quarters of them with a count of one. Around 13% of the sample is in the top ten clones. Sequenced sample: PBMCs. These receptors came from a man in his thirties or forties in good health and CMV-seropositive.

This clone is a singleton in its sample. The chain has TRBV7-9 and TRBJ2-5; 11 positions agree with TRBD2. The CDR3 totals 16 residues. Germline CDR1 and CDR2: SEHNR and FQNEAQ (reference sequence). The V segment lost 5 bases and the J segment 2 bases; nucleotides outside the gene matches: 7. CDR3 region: CASSPGLAEVQETQYF. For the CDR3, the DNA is TGTGCCAGCAGCCCGGGACTAGCGGAGGTTCAAGAGACCCAGTACTTC. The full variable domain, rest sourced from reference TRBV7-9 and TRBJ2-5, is DTGVSQNPRHKITKRGQNVTFRCDPISEHNRLYWYRQTLGQGPEFLTYFQNEAQLEKSRLLSDRFSAERPKGSFSTLEIQRTEQGDSAMYLCASSPGLAEVQETQYFGPGTRLLVL.

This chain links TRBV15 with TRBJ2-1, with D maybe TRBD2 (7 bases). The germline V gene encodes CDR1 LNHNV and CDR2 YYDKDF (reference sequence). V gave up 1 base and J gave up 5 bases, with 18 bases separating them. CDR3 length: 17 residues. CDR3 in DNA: TGTGCCACCAGCAGAGTTGGCCGGGGGCTAGCGGACAATGAGCAGTTCTTC. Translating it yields CATSRVGRGLADNEQFF.

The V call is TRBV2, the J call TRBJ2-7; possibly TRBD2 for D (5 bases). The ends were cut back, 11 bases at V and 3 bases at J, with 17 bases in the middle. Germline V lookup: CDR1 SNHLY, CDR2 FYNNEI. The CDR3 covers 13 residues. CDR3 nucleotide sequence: TGTGCCGTCGCGGCTAGCCATGGCTACGAGCAGTACTTC. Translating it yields CAVAASHGYEQYF.

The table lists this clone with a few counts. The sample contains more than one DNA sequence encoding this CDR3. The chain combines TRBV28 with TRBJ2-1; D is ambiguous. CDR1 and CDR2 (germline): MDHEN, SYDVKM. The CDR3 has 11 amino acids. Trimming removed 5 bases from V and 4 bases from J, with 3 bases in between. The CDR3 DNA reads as TGTGCCAGCAGTCCATACAATGAGCAGTTCTTC. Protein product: CASSPYNEQFF.

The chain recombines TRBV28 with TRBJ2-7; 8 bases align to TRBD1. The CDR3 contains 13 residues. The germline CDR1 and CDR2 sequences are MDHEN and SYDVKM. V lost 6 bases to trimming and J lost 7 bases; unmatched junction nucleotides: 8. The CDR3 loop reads CASRSSGGEEQYF. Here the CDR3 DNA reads TGTGCCAGCAGATCCTCAGGGGGCGAGGAGCAGTACTTC.

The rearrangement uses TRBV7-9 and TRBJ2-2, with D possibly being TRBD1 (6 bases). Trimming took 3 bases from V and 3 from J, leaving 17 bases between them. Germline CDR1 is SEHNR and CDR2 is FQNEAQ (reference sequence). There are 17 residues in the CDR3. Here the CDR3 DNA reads TGTGCCAGCAGCTTCCCTCCGACAGGAGACTACACCGGGGAGCTGTTTTTT. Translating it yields CASSFPPTGDYTGELFF.

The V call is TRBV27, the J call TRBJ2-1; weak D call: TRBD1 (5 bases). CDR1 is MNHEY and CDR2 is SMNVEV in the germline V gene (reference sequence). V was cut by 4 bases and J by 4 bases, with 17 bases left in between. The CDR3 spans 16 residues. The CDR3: CASSSDPRQIYNEQFF. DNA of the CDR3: TGTGCCAGCAGTTCGGATCCCCGACAGATATACAATGAGCAGTTCTTC.

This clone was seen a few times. The DNA for the CDR3 is TGTGCCATCAGTGGGGACAGGGCGCGTAGCTACACCTTC. It encodes CAISGDRARSYTF. The J gene is TRBJ1-2, the V gene TRBV10-3, with 9 bases aligning to TRBD1. V shed 4 bases, J shed 9 bases, and the junction held 6 bases outside the gene matches. Germline V lookup: CDR1 ENHRY, CDR2 SYGVKD. The CDR3 length is 13 residues.

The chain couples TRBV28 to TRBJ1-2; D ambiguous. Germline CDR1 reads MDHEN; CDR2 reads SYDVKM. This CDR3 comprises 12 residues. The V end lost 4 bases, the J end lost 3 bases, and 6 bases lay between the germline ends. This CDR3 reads CASSYPDYGYTF. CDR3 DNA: TGTGCCAGCAGTTACCCGGACTATGGCTACACCTTC.

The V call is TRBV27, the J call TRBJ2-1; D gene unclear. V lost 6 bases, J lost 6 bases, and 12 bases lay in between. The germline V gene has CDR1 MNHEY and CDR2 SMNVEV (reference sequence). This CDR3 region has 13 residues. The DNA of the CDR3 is TGTGCCAGCAGGACAATCAGTAGCAATGAGCAGTTCTTC. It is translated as CASRTISSNEQFF.

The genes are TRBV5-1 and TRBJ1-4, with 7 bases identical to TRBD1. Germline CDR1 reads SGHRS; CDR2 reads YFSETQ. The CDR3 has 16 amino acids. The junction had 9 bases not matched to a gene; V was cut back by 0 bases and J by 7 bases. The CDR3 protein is CASSLGADRDGEKLFF. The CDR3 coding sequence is TGCGCCAGCAGCTTGGGCGCAGACAGGGATGGTGAAAAACTGTTTTTT. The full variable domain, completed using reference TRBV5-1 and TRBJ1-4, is KAGVTQTPRYLIKTRGQQVTLSCSPISGHRSVSWYQQTPGQGLQFLFEYFSETQRNKGNFPGRFSGRQFSNSRSEMNVSTLELGDSALYLCASSLGADRDGEKLFFGSGTQLSVL.

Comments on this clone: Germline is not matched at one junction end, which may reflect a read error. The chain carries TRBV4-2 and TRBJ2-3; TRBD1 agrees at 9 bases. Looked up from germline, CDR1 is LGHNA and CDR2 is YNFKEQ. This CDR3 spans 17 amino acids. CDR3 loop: CASSQVQPGQGTDAQYF. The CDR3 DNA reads TGTGCCAGCAGCCAAGTTCAACCCGGACAGGGGACAGATGCGCAGTATTTT.

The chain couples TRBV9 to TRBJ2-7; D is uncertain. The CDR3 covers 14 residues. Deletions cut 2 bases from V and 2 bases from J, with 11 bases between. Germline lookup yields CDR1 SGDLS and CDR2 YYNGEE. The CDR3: CASSVSQDTYEQYF. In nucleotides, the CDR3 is TGTGCCAGCAGCGTCTCCCAGGATACCTACGAGCAGTACTTC.

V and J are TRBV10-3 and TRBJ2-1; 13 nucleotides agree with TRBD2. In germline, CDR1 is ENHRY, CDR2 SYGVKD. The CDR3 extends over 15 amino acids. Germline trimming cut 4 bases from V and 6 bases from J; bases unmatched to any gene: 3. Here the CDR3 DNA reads TGTGCCATCAGTGGGACTAGCGGGAGTGCCAATGAGCAGTTCTTC. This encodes CAISGTSGSANEQFF.

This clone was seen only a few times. CDR3 nucleotide sequence: TGTGCCAGCAGTCCCTCGAGAGGATCCTACGAGCAGTACTTC. It yields the protein CASSPSRGSYEQYF. This rearrangement joins TRBV27 to TRBJ2-7; D gene uncertain. The ends were cut back, 5 bases at V and 1 base at J, with 12 bases in the middle. CDR3 size: 14 residues. The V gene's germline CDR1 is MNHEY and CDR2 SMNVEV (reference sequence).

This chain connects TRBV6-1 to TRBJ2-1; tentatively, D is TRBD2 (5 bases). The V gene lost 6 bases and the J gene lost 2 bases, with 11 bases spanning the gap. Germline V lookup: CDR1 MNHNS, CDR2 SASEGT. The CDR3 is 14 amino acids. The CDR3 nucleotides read TGTGCCAGCAGCTCCGGGGAAACCTACAATGAGCAGTTCTTC. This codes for CASSSGETYNEQFF.